Each of the 2 T cell receptor beta chains below was sequenced from the same sample in a study of blood T cell repertoires in COVID-19 (dated by TCRdb to between 2020 and 2021). Library preparation employed the immunoSEQ multiplex PCR assay. TCRdb retrieved this table from immuneACCESS and kept in-frame rearrangements only. Not all clones are present; in checked studies, unresolved V genes account for under half, and no reason is known for the remainder. The sample profile shows roughly 250,000 clones; 75% to 90% of them were found once. The top ten clones comprise 1.9% of the sample. Sequenced sample: PBMCs or T cells enriched from blood (not recorded which). The receptors here all came from a woman between 45 and 65 years old who had recovered from COVID-19.

The V and J genes are TRBV7-6 and TRBJ2-7, with TRBD1 matching 8 bases. The V gene's germline CDR1 is SGHVS and CDR2 FNYEAQ. V was clipped by 5 bases and J by 6 bases; unmatched bases: 9. This CDR3 comprises 14 residues. CDR3 nucleotide sequence: TGTGCCAGCAGCCCGGTGCAGGGGGCGGTCGAGCAGTACTTC. Protein product: CASSPVQGAVEQYF.

This clone came up once. This rearrangement joins TRBV29-1 to TRBJ1-5, with D maybe TRBD1 (6 bases). The germline CDR1 and CDR2 sequences are SQVTM and ANQGSEA. The CDR3 extends over 14 amino acids. With 6 bases removed from V and 0 bases from J, the gap between germline ends came to 12 bases. The CDR3 here is CSVADSLSNQPQHF. CDR3 nucleotide sequence: TGCAGCGTGGCGGACAGTCTTAGCAATCAGCCCCAGCATTTT. Together with reference TRBV29-1 and TRBJ1-5, the CDR3 gives the full variable domain: SAVISQKPSRDICQRGTSLTIQCQVDSQVTMMFWYRQQPGQSLTLIATANQGSEATYESGFVIDKFPISRPNLTFSTLTVSNMSPEDSSIYLCSVADSLSNQPQHFGDGTRLSIL.